Below, 30 T cell receptor beta chains from the same sample are listed, as sequenced in a study of blood T cell repertoires in COVID-19. The assay was immunoSEQ multiplex PCR, and TCRdb's table has in-frame clones only and misses some. The sample has about 73,000 clones; around 88% are singletons. The sample comprised peripheral blood. These receptors were obtained from a man aged 50-60 years with active COVID-19.

This clone was detected a few times. The chain combines TRBV3-1 (or the pseudogene TRBV3-2) with TRBJ2-7; TRBD2 agrees at 9 bases. CDR3 length equals 17 residues. The V segment lost 1 base and the J segment 3 bases; nucleotides outside the gene matches: 10. CDR1 and CDR2 (germline): LGHDT, YNNKEL (reference sequence). The CDR3 sequence: CASSQGGRRGGRYEQYF. CDR3 bases: TGTGCCAGCAGCCAAGGGGGACGGCGGGGGGGCCGCTACGAGCAGTACTTC.

This clone was seen just once. This chain uses TRBV3-1 (or the pseudogene TRBV3-2) with TRBJ2-3; 7 positions agree with TRBD2. Trimming at V came to 1 base and at J to 0 bases, leaving 16 bases not matched to a gene. The germline CDR1 and CDR2 sequences are LGHDT and YNNKEL (reference sequence). This CDR3 region has 20 residues. For the CDR3, the DNA is TGTGCCAGCAGCCAAGGGTCAGGCGGGAGCCCTTTTGCTAGCACAGATACGCAGTATTTT. It codes for CASSQGSGGSPFASTDTQYF.

J is TRBJ2-3 and V is TRBV6-5; no clear D. V was trimmed by 5 bases and J by 1 base, leaving 10 bases between them. This CDR3 has 14 residues. CDR1 and CDR2 (germline): MNHEY, SVGAGI. The CDR3 sequence: CASSHDWGTDTQYF. CDR3 sequence (DNA): TGTGCCAGCAGTCACGACTGGGGCACAGATACGCAGTATTTT.

This sequence joins TRBV6-5 and TRBJ2-7, with TRBD1 matching over 7 bases. This CDR3 spans 13 amino acids. Germline V gene lookup returns CDR1 MNHEY and CDR2 SVGAGI. V dropped 7 bases and J dropped 3; count of bases not matched to a gene: 6. For the CDR3, the DNA is TGTGCCAGCACCTTGGACAGGTTCTACGAGCAGTACTTC. This gives the protein CASTLDRFYEQYF.

The J gene is TRBJ2-3, the V gene TRBV7-3, with TRBD1 matching over 10 bases. The germline gives CDR1 SGHTA, CDR2 FQGTGA. Unmatched junction bases numbered 2, after V lost 2 bases and J lost 6 bases. The CDR3 runs 14 residues. This chain's CDR3 is CASSLGTGDDTQYF. CDR3 coding DNA: TGTGCCAGCAGCTTAGGGACAGGGGACGATACGCAGTATTTT.

The chain links TRBV9 to TRBJ2-1, with a possible D match to TRBD2 (6 bases). The CDR3 has 17 residues. V lost 0 bases and J 0 bases, leaving 13 bases between the germline ends. CDR1 is SGDLS, CDR2 YYNGEE, per germline. The CDR3 is CASSVAGSGISYNEQFF. CDR3 nucleotides: TGTGCCAGCAGCGTAGCAGGTAGCGGTATCTCCTACAATGAGCAGTTCTTC.

The table lists this clone with a count of one. J is TRBJ2-5 and V is TRBV18; 9 bases agree with TRBD1. The germline CDR1 and CDR2 sequences are KGHSH and LQKENI. There are 13 residues in the CDR3. Unmatched junction bases numbered 2, after V lost 6 bases and J lost 3 bases. CDR3 loop: CASSGDREETQYF. For the CDR3, the DNA is TGTGCCAGCTCGGGGGACAGGGAAGAGACCCAGTACTTC.

The genes are TRBV3-1 (or the pseudogene TRBV3-2) and TRBJ2-5; D is uncertain. The CDR3 runs 14 residues. Trimming left V 1 base short and J 7 bases short, with 13 bases between. Per germline, CDR1 LGHDT and CDR2 YNNKEL (reference sequence). CDR3 residues: CASSQGPQARTQYF. CDR3 in DNA: TGTGCCAGCAGCCAAGGACCTCAGGCAAGGACCCAGTACTTC.

As regards this clone: A much larger clone sits a single nucleotide away, making a read error possible. Distinct nucleotide sequences in the sample also encode this CDR3. V is TRBV5-1 and J is TRBJ1-1, with D unresolved. Germline V gene sequence: CDR1 SGHRS, CDR2 YFSETQ. The germline V and J ends were trimmed by 2 bases and 1 base, with 6 bases remaining between them. The length of the CDR3 is 13 residues. CDR3 region: CASSLAGNTEAFF. The CDR3 coding sequence is TGCGCCAGCAGCTTAGCAGGGAACACTGAAGCTTTCTTT.

This clone was found a few times. The gene calls are TRBV6-1 and TRBJ2-5, with TRBD2 matching over 12 bases. The CDR3 totals 16 residues. J gave up 3 bases and V 4 bases, and 6 bases lay outside the gene matches. Germline-derived CDR1 and CDR2 are MNHNS and SASEGT. CDR3 region: CASSGLAGVPKETQYF. The DNA for the CDR3 is TGTGCCAGCAGTGGACTAGCGGGGGTCCCCAAAGAGACCCAGTACTTC.

The V call is TRBV6-2 or TRBV6-3, the J call TRBJ2-1; 8 nucleotides agree with TRBD1. The CDR3 has 18 residues. Germline CDR1 is MNHEY and CDR2 is SVGEGT. With 0 bases clipped from V and 2 bases from J, the junction kept 9 bases outside the gene matches. In nucleotides, the CDR3 is TGTGCCAGCAGTTACTCCAGCGGACAGGGAAGGACCTACAATGAGCAGTTCTTC. It encodes CASSYSSGQGRTYNEQFF.

The chain joins TRBV6-6 to TRBJ1-3; no definite D call. V dropped 5 bases and J dropped 0 bases, with 8 bases sitting between them. The CDR3 extends over 14 amino acids. Germline CDR1 reads MNHNY; CDR2 reads SVGAGI (reference sequence). The CDR3 DNA follows: TGTGCCAGCAGTCCGTGGAGCTCTGGAAACACCATATATTTT. Its translation is CASSPWSSGNTIYF.

In DNA form, the CDR3 reads TGTGCCAGCAGTGATCCCGGACAGGGGGCAAGGCAGCCCCAGCATTTT. Residues: CASSDPGQGARQPQHF. The rearrangement links TRBV6-1 to TRBJ1-5; TRBD1 agrees at 11 bases. Trimming cost V 3 bases and J 7 bases; bases outside gene matches: 8. The CDR3 has 16 amino acids. Germline loops: CDR1 MNHNS, CDR2 SASEGT.

The chain has TRBV30 and TRBJ2-7; D remains ambiguous. Trimming stripped 3 bases from V and 5 bases from J, with 11 bases between. The germline V gene has CDR1 GTSNPN and CDR2 SVGIG (reference sequence). The length of the CDR3 is 12 residues. CDR3 amino acids: CAWSRQVNEQYF. Written as DNA, the CDR3 is TGTGCCTGGAGCCGGCAGGTCAACGAGCAGTACTTC.

This clone was counted a single time. V and J are TRBV13 and TRBJ2-5; the match to TRBD2 covers 11 bases. J gave up 3 bases and V 5 bases, and 2 bases lay outside the gene matches. The CDR3 has 14 amino acids. The germline V gene has CDR1 PRHDT and CDR2 FYEKMQ (reference sequence). CDR3 sequence (DNA): TGTGCCAGCAGCAAGACTAGCGGGGAAGAGACCCAGTACTTC. Residues: CASSKTSGEETQYF.

The V gene is TRBV6-2 or TRBV6-3, the J gene TRBJ2-7; TRBD2 might be the D (5 bases). The V gene lost 5 bases and the J gene lost 8 bases, with 10 bases spanning the gap. CDR1 and CDR2 from the germline V gene are MNHEY and SVGEGT. This CDR3 has 11 residues. Written as DNA, the CDR3 is TGTGCCAGCAGTGCCCCCGGGAAGCAGTACTTC. This translates into CASSAPGKQYF.

The chain is built from TRBV12-3 or TRBV12-4 and TRBJ2-2, with D unclear. The CDR3 runs 13 residues. The V and J ends lost 4 bases and 4 bases respectively, with 7 bases between them. The CDR3 sequence: CASSYHSTGELFF. The CDR3 coding sequence is TGTGCCAGCAGTTACCACAGCACCGGGGAGCTGTTTTTT.

The chain joins TRBV29-1 to TRBJ1-1; D is unresolved. CDR3 length: 12 residues. Looked up from germline, CDR1 is SQVTM and CDR2 is ANQGSEA. V was trimmed by 0 bases and J by 4 bases, leaving 6 bases between them. This chain's CDR3 is CSVEDPGTEAFF. The CDR3 region has the DNA TGCAGCGTTGAAGATCCCGGCACTGAAGCTTTCTTT. The complete variable domain, with remaining parts taken from reference TRBV29-1 and TRBJ1-1, reads SAVISQKPSRDICQRGTSLTIQCQVDSQVTMMFWYRQQPGQSLTLIATANQGSEATYESGFVIDKFPISRPNLTFSTLTVSNMSPEDSSIYLCSVEDPGTEAFFGQGTRLTVV.

This clone was picked up one time. This chain joins TRBV14 and TRBJ2-2; 8 bases are shared with TRBD1. CDR3 size: 15 residues. V dropped 5 bases and J dropped 4; count of bases not matched to a gene: 6. Germline CDR1 reads SGHDN; CDR2 reads FVKESK. CDR3 amino acids: CASSLRTGSTGELFF. The CDR3 region has the DNA TGTGCCAGCAGCTTACGGACAGGGAGCACCGGGGAGCTGTTTTTT.

The chain joins TRBV6-5 to TRBJ1-6; D gene uncertain. Germline-derived CDR1 and CDR2 are MNHEY and SVGAGI. Trimming removed 11 bases at V and 10 bases at J, with 18 bases between. The CDR3 consists of 13 residues. The CDR3 loop is CACSVARKSPLHF. The DNA of the CDR3 is TGTGCCTGTTCAGTGGCCAGGAAGTCACCCCTCCACTTT.

V usage is TRBV6-2 or TRBV6-3 and J usage is TRBJ2-3, with D possibly TRBD2 on 6 matching bases. Germline CDR1 reads MNHEY; CDR2 reads SVGEGT. Trimming removed 2 bases at V and 2 bases at J, with 11 bases between. CDR3 length equals 15 residues. This CDR3 reads CASSYPGTFTDTQYF. For the CDR3, the DNA is TGTGCCAGCAGTTACCCCGGGACTTTCACAGATACGCAGTATTTT.

V is TRBV19 and J is TRBJ1-3; D is unclear. Germline V gene lookup returns CDR1 LNHDA and CDR2 SQIVND (reference sequence). The CDR3 has 17 residues. Trimming cost V 1 base and J 0 bases, with 13 bases left between them. The CDR3 nucleotides are TGTGCCAGTAGTATAGCCCACCGAAGCGTCTCTGGAAACACCATATATTTT. Its protein is CASSIAHRSVSGNTIYF.

This clone appeared a few times. The rearrangement joins TRBV3-1 (or the pseudogene TRBV3-2) to TRBJ1-4; D uncertain. CDR3 length: 12 residues. The germline V gene encodes CDR1 LGHDT and CDR2 YNNKEL (reference sequence). The ends were cut back, 5 bases at V and 8 bases at J, with 9 bases in the middle. The CDR3 bases are TGTGCCAGCAGCGGGCCAGGAGAAAAACTGTTTTTT. This sequence encodes CASSGPGEKLFF.

V usage is TRBV30 and J usage is TRBJ1-1; the D gene is possibly TRBD1 (6 bases). Germline values: CDR1 GTSNPN, CDR2 SVGIG (reference sequence). The CDR3 covers 13 residues. V was shortened by 6 bases and J by 6 bases, with 17 bases between the two germline ends. DNA for the CDR3: TGTGCCTGTCACAGGGCCTTGGTCTCTGAAGCTTTCTTT. Amino acid sequence: CACHRALVSEAFF.

DNA for the CDR3: TGCAGCGTTGATGACGGGTGGGACACTGAAGCTTTCTTT. Protein sequence: CSVDDGWDTEAFF. V gene TRBV29-1 combines with J gene TRBJ1-1; D is unclear. The CDR3 runs to 13 residues. Germline CDR1 reads SQVTM; CDR2 reads ANQGSEA. Trimming took off 3 bases at V and 3 bases at J, with 11 bases between the two ends.

The chain carries TRBV28 and TRBJ1-2; the match to TRBD1 covers 8 bases. The germline gives CDR1 MDHEN, CDR2 SYDVKM. With 5 bases clipped from V and 9 bases from J, the junction kept 14 bases outside the gene matches. This CDR3 has 15 amino acids. CDR3 region: CASSRPGTGTERYTF. CDR3 nucleotides: TGTGCCAGCAGTCGTCCCGGGACAGGTACCGAACGCTACACCTTC.

The V and J genes are TRBV6-5 and TRBJ1-3; TRBD1 aligns across 7 bases. Per the germline V gene, CDR1 is MNHEY and CDR2 is SVGAGI. Unmatched junction bases numbered 5, after V lost 2 bases and J lost 4 bases. This CDR3 comprises 15 residues. The CDR3 nucleotides are TGTGCCAGCAGTTACCAGGGGGTTAAAGGAAACACCATATATTTT. Protein product: CASSYQGVKGNTIYF.

This chain joins TRBV18 and TRBJ2-3; weak D call: TRBD1 (5 bases). Germline lookup yields CDR1 KGHSH and CDR2 LQKENI. Trimming pared 4 bases from V and 4 bases from J, leaving 9 bases between. The CDR3 extends over 13 amino acids. The CDR3: CASSLGPADTQYF. DNA for the CDR3: TGTGCCAGCTCACTGGGGCCGGCAGATACGCAGTATTTT.

The chain recombines TRBV5-6 with TRBJ1-3; 8 nucleotides line up with TRBD1. The junction had 13 bases not matched to a gene; V was cut back by 4 bases and J by 4 bases. The CDR3 is 17 residues long. Per the germline V gene, CDR1 is SGHDT and CDR2 is YYEEEE. CDR3 sequence: CASSDYRGTLRGNTIYF. CDR3 DNA sequence: TGTGCCAGCAGCGATTACAGGGGGACCTTGAGAGGAAACACCATATATTTT.

V usage is TRBV5-1 and J usage is TRBJ2-7; TRBD1 aligns across 9 bases. Germline V gene sequence: CDR1 SGHRS, CDR2 YFSETQ. With V trimmed by 0 bases and J by 3 bases, 1 base remained unmatched. There are 14 residues in the CDR3. CDR3: CASSLGTGVYEQYF. CDR3 DNA: TGCGCCAGCAGCTTGGGGACAGGGGTCTACGAGCAGTACTTC.